Listed below are T cell receptor beta chains from one sample, sequenced in a study of OX40 agonist ivuxolimab in advanced cancers. Sequencing was performed with immunoSEQ multiplex PCR; in TCRdb, only in-frame clones are kept and a portion is missing. This table has about 48,000 clones, about 81% appearing once. The specimen was CD4+ or CD8+ T cells sorted from blood, collected in a trial of the OX40 agonist ivuxolimab. Source of these receptors: an adult with an advanced solid tumor such as melanoma, head and neck, liver or kidney cancer. Both conserved end residues are part of each CDR3. Fields, in order: D gene, clone size, J gene, V gene, CDR3 protein. A D gene is named only where the DNA matches it firmly. Not every row has a clone size; where given, it reads once, few, many or a size class.

D gene: TRBD1; clone size: -; J gene: TRBJ1-4; V gene: TRBV28; CDR3 protein: CASNPGQGLGEKLFF
D gene: -; clone size: -; J gene: TRBJ2-1; V gene: TRBV10-2; CDR3 protein: CASSESTGSNNEQFF
D gene: -; clone size: -; J gene: TRBJ2-3; V gene: TRBV11-2; CDR3 protein: CASSVLRGGGTDTQYF
D gene: TRBD2; clone size: -; J gene: TRBJ2-3; V gene: TRBV30; CDR3 protein: CASGAGDLPYTDTQYF
D gene: TRBD2; clone size: -; J gene: TRBJ2-1; V gene: TRBV7-2; CDR3 protein: CASSPTRAGGQYNEQFF
D gene: -; clone size: -; J gene: TRBJ2-1; V gene: TRBV5-1; CDR3 protein: CASSLGVDDEQFF
D gene: -; clone size: once; J gene: TRBJ1-1; V gene: TRBV19; CDR3 protein: CASTSRAESGEAFF
D gene: -; clone size: -; J gene: TRBJ2-7; V gene: TRBV11-3; CDR3 protein: CASSLSGTPTYEQYF
D gene: -; clone size: -; J gene: TRBJ2-7; V gene: TRBV27; CDR3 protein: CASSASTGYEQYF
D gene: -; clone size: -; J gene: TRBJ1-2; V gene: TRBV9; CDR3 protein: CASSVATGGGVGGYTF
D gene: TRBD1; clone size: -; J gene: TRBJ1-6; V gene: TRBV25-1; CDR3 protein: CASSLGTGGTPPLHF
D gene: -; clone size: -; J gene: TRBJ1-5; V gene: TRBV7-8; CDR3 protein: CASIPGRGRSNQPQHF
D gene: TRBD1; clone size: -; J gene: TRBJ2-7; V gene: TRBV25-1; CDR3 protein: CASSDPGTGGAEQYF
D gene: TRBD1; clone size: -; J gene: TRBJ2-2; V gene: TRBV6-1; CDR3 protein: CASSERTGGTGELFF
D gene: TRBD1; clone size: -; J gene: TRBJ2-3; V gene: TRBV9; CDR3 protein: CASGGTGGGTDTQYF
D gene: TRBD2; clone size: -; J gene: TRBJ2-1; V gene: TRBV29-1; CDR3 protein: CSMEKTSGYNEQFF
D gene: -; clone size: -; J gene: TRBJ1-6; V gene: TRBV7-9; CDR3 protein: CASSSYTLEGWSPLHF
D gene: -; clone size: -; J gene: TRBJ1-1; V gene: TRBV28; CDR3 protein: CASSLSPLAFF
D gene: -; clone size: -; J gene: TRBJ1-5; V gene: TRBV6-1; CDR3 protein: CASSKTSVGQPQHF
D gene: -; clone size: -; J gene: TRBJ2-5; V gene: TRBV6-6; CDR3 protein: CASTRGPETQYF
D gene: -; clone size: -; J gene: TRBJ1-2; V gene: TRBV28; CDR3 protein: CASRPTANYGYTF
D gene: -; clone size: -; J gene: TRBJ2-5; V gene: TRBV7-2; CDR3 protein: CASSLQETQYF
D gene: TRBD1; clone size: -; J gene: TRBJ2-5; V gene: TRBV28; CDR3 protein: CASSTRQGRETQYF
D gene: -; clone size: -; J gene: TRBJ2-1; V gene: TRBV28; CDR3 protein: CASSNSARVDNEQFF
D gene: -; clone size: -; J gene: TRBJ2-1; V gene: TRBV7-3; CDR3 protein: CASSPAPYRGRRRNGNEQFF
D gene: -; clone size: -; J gene: TRBJ2-5; V gene: TRBV5-4; CDR3 protein: CASSLGIDRIEETQYF
D gene: -; clone size: -; J gene: TRBJ2-5; V gene: TRBV19; CDR3 protein: CATQSGAEETQYF
D gene: -; clone size: -; J gene: TRBJ2-3; V gene: TRBV5-5; CDR3 protein: CASSLFYTDTQYF
D gene: -; clone size: -; J gene: TRBJ2-1; V gene: TRBV7-3; CDR3 protein: CASSSIRGADEQFF
D gene: -; clone size: -; J gene: TRBJ2-1; V gene: TRBV21-1; CDR3 protein: CASSNPTSGVYNEQFF
D gene: -; clone size: -; J gene: TRBJ2-1; V gene: TRBV7-2; CDR3 protein: CASSLNRYNEQFF
D gene: TRBD2; clone size: -; J gene: TRBJ2-3; V gene: TRBV6-4; CDR3 protein: CASSARGTSGADTQYF
D gene: TRBD1; clone size: -; J gene: TRBJ1-3; V gene: TRBV4-1; CDR3 protein: CASSQVRDSNTIYF
D gene: -; clone size: -; J gene: TRBJ2-1; V gene: TRBV7-3; CDR3 protein: CASSLMGGHNEQFF
D gene: -; clone size: -; J gene: TRBJ1-1; V gene: TRBV11-2; CDR3 protein: CASSLAQPNTEAFF
D gene: -; clone size: -; J gene: TRBJ2-2; V gene: TRBV9; CDR3 protein: CASSEGRRNTGELFF
D gene: TRBD1; clone size: few; J gene: TRBJ1-2; V gene: TRBV7-9; CDR3 protein: CASSTTGLGYGYTF
D gene: -; clone size: few; J gene: TRBJ2-1; V gene: TRBV2; CDR3 protein: CASSEPLRSPREQFF
D gene: -; clone size: -; J gene: TRBJ1-6; V gene: TRBV9; CDR3 protein: CASSPPGSYNSPLHF
D gene: -; clone size: -; J gene: TRBJ1-3; V gene: TRBV29-1; CDR3 protein: CSVSLGAIGNTIYF
D gene: TRBD2; clone size: -; J gene: TRBJ2-3; V gene: TRBV6-5; CDR3 protein: CASSSSGRGTDTQYF
D gene: -; clone size: -; J gene: TRBJ2-1; V gene: TRBV7-2; CDR3 protein: CASSLVLGDEQFF
D gene: -; clone size: -; J gene: TRBJ1-4; V gene: TRBV14; CDR3 protein: CASSRARTNEKLFF
D gene: -; clone size: once; J gene: TRBJ2-2; V gene: TRBV7-6; CDR3 protein: CASSLRMATGELFF
D gene: TRBD2; clone size: -; J gene: TRBJ2-1; V gene: TRBV7-2; CDR3 protein: CASSLAPPLSGRRDNEQFF
D gene: -; clone size: once; J gene: TRBJ2-7; V gene: TRBV19; CDR3 protein: CASSIDQQSSYEQYF
D gene: TRBD1; clone size: once; J gene: TRBJ2-5; V gene: TRBV7-8; CDR3 protein: CASSLAPTYGTGAQETQYF
D gene: -; clone size: once; J gene: TRBJ2-5; V gene: TRBV5-1; CDR3 protein: CASSLSGGETQYF
D gene: -; clone size: once; J gene: TRBJ2-3; V gene: TRBV5-1; CDR3 protein: CASSLAGTTSTDTQYF
D gene: TRBD1; clone size: -; J gene: TRBJ2-5; V gene: TRBV19; CDR3 protein: CASSSDREETQYF
D gene: -; clone size: -; J gene: TRBJ2-3; V gene: TRBV7-3; CDR3 protein: CASSEGGGDTQYF